The present T cell receptor beta chain was sequenced within a study of CD8 T cells in Susac syndrome. The CDR3 has 13 amino acids. From germline, CDR1 is PRHDT and CDR2 FYEKMQ (reference sequence). V was clipped by 0 bases and J by 3 bases, with 5 bases between them. Reverse transcription of about 0.5 to 1 ug RNA used random hexamers. TCRdb re-called the immunoSEQ multiplex PCR reads through MiXCR, storing one row per CDR3 protein. The data hold approximately 25,000 distinct CDR3 sequences, with just under 95% observed a single time. This receptor was obtained from a human donor with Susac syndrome. The chain is built from TRBV13 and TRBJ2-5; D is undetermined. The sequenced sample consisted of CD8+ T cells from PBMCs. Written as DNA, the CDR3 is TGTGCCAGCAGCTTAGGCCAGGAAGAGACCCAGTACTTC. Translating gives CASSLGQEETQYF.